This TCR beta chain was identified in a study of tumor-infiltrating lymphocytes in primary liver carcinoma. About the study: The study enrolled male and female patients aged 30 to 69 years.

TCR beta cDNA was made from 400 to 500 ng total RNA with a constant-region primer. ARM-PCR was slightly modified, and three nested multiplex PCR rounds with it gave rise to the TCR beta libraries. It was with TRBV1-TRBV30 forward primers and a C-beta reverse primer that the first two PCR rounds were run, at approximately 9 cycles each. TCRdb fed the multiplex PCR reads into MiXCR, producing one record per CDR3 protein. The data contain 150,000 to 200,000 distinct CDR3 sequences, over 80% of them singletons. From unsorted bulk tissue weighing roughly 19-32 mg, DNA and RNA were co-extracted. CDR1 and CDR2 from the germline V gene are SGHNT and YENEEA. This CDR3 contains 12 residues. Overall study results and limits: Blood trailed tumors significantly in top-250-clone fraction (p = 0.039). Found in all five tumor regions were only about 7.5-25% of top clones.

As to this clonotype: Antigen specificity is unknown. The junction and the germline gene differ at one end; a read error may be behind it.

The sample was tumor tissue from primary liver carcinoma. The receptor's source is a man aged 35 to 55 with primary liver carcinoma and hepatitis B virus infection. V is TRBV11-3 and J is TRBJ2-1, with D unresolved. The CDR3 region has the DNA TGTGCCAGCAGCTTAAATGCCAATGTGCAATACTTC. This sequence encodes CASSLNANVQYF.